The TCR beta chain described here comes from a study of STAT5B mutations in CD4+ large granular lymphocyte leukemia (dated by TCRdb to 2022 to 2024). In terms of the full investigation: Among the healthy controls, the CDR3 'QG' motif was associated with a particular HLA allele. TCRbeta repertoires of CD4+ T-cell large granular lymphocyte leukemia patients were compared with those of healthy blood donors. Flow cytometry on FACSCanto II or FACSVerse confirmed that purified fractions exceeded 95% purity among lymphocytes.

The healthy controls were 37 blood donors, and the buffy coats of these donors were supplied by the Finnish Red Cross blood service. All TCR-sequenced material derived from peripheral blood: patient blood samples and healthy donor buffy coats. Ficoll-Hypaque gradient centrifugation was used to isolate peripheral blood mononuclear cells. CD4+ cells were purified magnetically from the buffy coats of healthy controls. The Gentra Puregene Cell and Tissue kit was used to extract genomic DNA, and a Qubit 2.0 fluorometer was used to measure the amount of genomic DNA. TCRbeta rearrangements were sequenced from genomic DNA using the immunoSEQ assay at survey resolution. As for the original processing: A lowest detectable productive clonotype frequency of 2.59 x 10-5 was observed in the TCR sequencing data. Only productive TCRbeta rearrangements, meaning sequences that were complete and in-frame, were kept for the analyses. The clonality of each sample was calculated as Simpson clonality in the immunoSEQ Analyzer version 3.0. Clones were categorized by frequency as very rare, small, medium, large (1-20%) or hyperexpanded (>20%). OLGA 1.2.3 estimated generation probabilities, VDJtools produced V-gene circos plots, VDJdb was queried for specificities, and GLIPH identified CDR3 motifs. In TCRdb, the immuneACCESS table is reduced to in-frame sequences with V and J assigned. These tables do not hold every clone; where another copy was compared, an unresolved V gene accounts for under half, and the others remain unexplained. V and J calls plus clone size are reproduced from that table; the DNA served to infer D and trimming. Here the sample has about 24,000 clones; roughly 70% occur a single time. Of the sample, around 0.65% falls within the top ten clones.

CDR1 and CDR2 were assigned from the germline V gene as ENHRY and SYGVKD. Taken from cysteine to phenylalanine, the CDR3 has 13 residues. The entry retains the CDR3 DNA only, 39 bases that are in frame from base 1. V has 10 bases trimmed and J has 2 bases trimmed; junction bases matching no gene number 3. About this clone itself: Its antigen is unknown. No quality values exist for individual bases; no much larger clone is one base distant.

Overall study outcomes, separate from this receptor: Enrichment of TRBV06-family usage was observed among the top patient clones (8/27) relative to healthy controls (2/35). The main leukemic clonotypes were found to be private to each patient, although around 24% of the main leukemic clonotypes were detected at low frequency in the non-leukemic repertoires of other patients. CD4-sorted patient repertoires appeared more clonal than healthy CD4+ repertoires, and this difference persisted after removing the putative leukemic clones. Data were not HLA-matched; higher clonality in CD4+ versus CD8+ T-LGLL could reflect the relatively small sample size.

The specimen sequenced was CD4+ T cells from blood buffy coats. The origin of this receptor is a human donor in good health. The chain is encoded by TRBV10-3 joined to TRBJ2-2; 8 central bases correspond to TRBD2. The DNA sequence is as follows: TGTGCCACGGGGGGGATAAACACCGGGGAGCTGTTTTTT. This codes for CATGGINTGELFF.